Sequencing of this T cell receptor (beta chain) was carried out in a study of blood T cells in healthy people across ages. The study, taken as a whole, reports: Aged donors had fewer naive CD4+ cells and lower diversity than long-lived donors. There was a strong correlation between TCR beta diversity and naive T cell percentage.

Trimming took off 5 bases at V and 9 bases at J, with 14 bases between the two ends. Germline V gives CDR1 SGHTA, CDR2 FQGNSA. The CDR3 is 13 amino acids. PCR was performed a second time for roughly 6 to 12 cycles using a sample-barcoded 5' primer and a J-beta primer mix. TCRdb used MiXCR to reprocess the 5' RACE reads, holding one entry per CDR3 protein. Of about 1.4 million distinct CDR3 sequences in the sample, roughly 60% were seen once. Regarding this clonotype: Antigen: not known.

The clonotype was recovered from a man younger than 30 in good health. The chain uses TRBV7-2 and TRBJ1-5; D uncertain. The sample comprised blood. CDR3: CASSPPTLWPQHF. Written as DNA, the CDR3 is TGTGCCAGCAGCCCCCCCACCTTGTGGCCCCAGCATTTT.